The 18 T cell receptor beta chains below come from one sample, sequenced in a study of OX40 agonist ivuxolimab in advanced cancers. This table comes from immunoSEQ multiplex PCR, and its TCRdb copy is limited to in-frame clones, with some not included. The sample has some 22,000 clones, roughly 80% seen once. The sequences come from CD4+ or CD8+ T cells sorted from blood, collected in a trial of the OX40 agonist ivuxolimab. Every receptor here comes from an adult with an advanced solid tumor such as melanoma, head and neck, liver or kidney cancer.

This chain uses TRBV5-4 with TRBJ1-1; D unresolved. The CDR3 spans 12 residues. Germline CDR1 SGHNT, CDR2 YYREEE (reference sequence). The ends were cut back, 2 bases at V and 5 bases at J, with 7 bases in the middle. CDR3 in amino acids: CASSFYRTEAFF. DNA for the CDR3: TGTGCCAGCAGCTTTTATAGGACTGAAGCTTTCTTT.

Here the CDR3 DNA reads TGTGCCAGCAGTTACTACAGGGGGCATCAGCCCCAGCATTTT. This encodes CASSYYRGHQPQHF. The chain carries TRBV28 and TRBJ1-5, with 9 positions matching TRBD1. V was pared by 4 bases and J by 5 bases, with 3 bases of the junction left unmatched. Germline V gene data show CDR1 as MDHEN and CDR2 as SYDVKM. This CDR3 region has 14 residues. Full variable domain (remainder filled in from reference TRBV28 and TRBJ1-5): DVKVTQSSRYLVKRTGEKVFLECVQDMDHENMFWYRQDPGLGLRLIYFSYDVKMKEKGDIPEGYSVSREKKERFSLILESASTNQTSMYLCASSYYRGHQPQHFGDGTRLSIL.

The genes are TRBV2 and TRBJ2-7, with no clear D. CDR1 and CDR2 (germline): SNHLY, FYNNEI. The CDR3 has 15 amino acids. Trimming cost V 5 bases and J 2 bases, with 16 bases left between them. The CDR3 reads CASSYDRAEPYEQYF. Written as DNA, the CDR3 is TGTGCCAGCAGTTACGATCGGGCAGAACCCTACGAGCAGTACTTC.

This chain connects TRBV5-6 to TRBJ2-2, with 8 bases lining up with TRBD2. V gave up 6 bases and J gave up 4 bases; unmatched junction bases: 14. In germline, CDR1 is SGHDT, CDR2 YYEEEE. The CDR3 contains 17 residues. The chain's CDR3 is CASTRFGSGTSTGELFF. DNA for the CDR3: TGTGCCAGCACCCGGTTTGGTAGCGGGACAAGCACCGGGGAGCTGTTTTTT. Full variable domain (remainder filled in from reference TRBV5-6 and TRBJ2-2): DAGVTQSPTHLIKTRGQQVTLRCSPKSGHDTVSWYQQALGQGPQFIFQYYEEEERQRGNFPDRFSGHQFPNYSSELNVNALLLGDSALYLCASTRFGSGTSTGELFFGEGSRLTVL.

The chain couples TRBV2 to TRBJ1-3; D remains unclear. The germline gives CDR1 SNHLY, CDR2 FYNNEI. This CDR3 is built from 14 residues. V was cut by 6 bases and J by 6 bases, with 15 bases left in between. This CDR3 is CASSPGGRQNTIYF. DNA for the CDR3: TGTGCCAGCAGCCCCGGCGGACGCCAAAACACCATATATTTT.

The chain joins TRBV28 to TRBJ2-3, with D perhaps matching TRBD2 (5 bases). V was clipped by 10 bases and J by 3 bases, with 11 bases between them. The length of the CDR3 is 12 residues. Germline V lookup: CDR1 MDHEN, CDR2 SYDVKM. The CDR3 reads CATLEATDTQYF. The CDR3 coding sequence is TGTGCCACGCTGGAGGCTACAGATACGCAGTATTTT.

This clone was seen a single time. The chain uses TRBV7-9 and TRBJ1-2; D uncertain. The germline gives CDR1 SEHNR, CDR2 FQNEAQ (reference sequence). The CDR3 runs 15 residues. V gave up 1 base and J gave up 4 bases, with 13 bases separating them. In DNA, the CDR3 is TGTGCCAGCAGCTTAGACTCAGAATTTCCCTATGGCTACACCTTC. It encodes CASSLDSEFPYGYTF.

This clone was observed once. This chain links TRBV5-6 with TRBJ1-2; D ambiguous. V lost 4 bases, J lost 2 bases, and 12 bases lay in between. The germline CDR1 and CDR2 sequences are SGHDT and YYEEEE. This CDR3 comprises 14 residues. The CDR3: CASSQWSENYGYTF. The CDR3 coding sequence is TGTGCCAGCAGCCAGTGGTCCGAGAACTATGGCTACACCTTC.

V usage is TRBV6-5 and J usage is TRBJ2-5, with D perhaps matching TRBD1 (6 bases). This CDR3 spans 14 amino acids. The V and J ends lost 3 bases and 5 bases respectively, with 13 bases between them. CDR1 is MNHEY and CDR2 is SVGAGI in the germline V gene. The CDR3 reads CASSYNRAPETQYF. The CDR3 region has the DNA TGTGCCAGCAGTTATAACAGGGCGCCGGAGACCCAGTACTTC.

This clone has a handful of counts. The chain combines TRBV30 with TRBJ1-1; tentatively, D is TRBD1 (6 bases). Germline V gene sequence: CDR1 GTSNPN, CDR2 SVGIG (reference sequence). V lost 8 bases to trimming and J lost 11 bases, with 18 bases between them. This CDR3 is built from 11 residues. The CDR3 here is CAGRHQGLAFF. For the CDR3, the DNA is TGTGCCGGACGCCACCAGGGGCTGGCTTTCTTT. Complete variable domain (other parts from reference TRBV30 and TRBJ1-1): SQTIHQWPATLVQPVGSPLSLECTVEGTSNPNLYWYRQAAGRGLQLLFYSVGIGQISSEVPQNLSASRPQDRQFILSSKKLLLSDSGFYLCAGRHQGLAFFGQGTRLTVV.

The chain employs TRBV30 and TRBJ2-7, with 8 bases matching TRBD1. J was trimmed by 3 bases and V by 0 bases; bases with no gene match: 7. CDR3 length: 15 residues. Germline CDR1 is GTSNPN and CDR2 is SVGIG (reference sequence). The chain's CDR3 is CAWSVGDRGIYEQYF. In DNA, the CDR3 is TGTGCCTGGAGTGTTGGTGACAGGGGTATCTACGAGCAGTACTTC.

This CDR3 reads CASSLPRDRQSTNYGYTF. Written as DNA, the CDR3 is TGTGCCAGCAGTCTCCCCCGGGACAGGCAATCTACAAACTATGGCTACACCTTC. The genes are TRBV28 and TRBJ1-2; 8 bases match TRBD1. The germline gives CDR1 MDHEN, CDR2 SYDVKM. V lost 5 bases and J lost 2; bases outside the gene matches: 16. This CDR3 comprises 18 residues.

This rearrangement joins TRBV21-1 to TRBJ2-7; no DNA check was done on the table's D call, TRBD2. TRBV21-1 constitutes a pseudogene. The CDR3 runs to 14 residues. The CDR3 is CARPVAGGYYEQYF. The DNA for the CDR3 is TGTGCCAGGCCCGTAGCGGGAGGGTACTACGAGCAGTACTTC.

This clone was found a few times. CDR3: CASSLALGPTGYNEQFF. The CDR3 nucleotides read TGTGCCAGCAGCTTGGCTCTCGGGCCGACGGGGTACAATGAGCAGTTCTTC. The genes are TRBV5-6 and TRBJ2-1; the D gene is possibly TRBD2 (5 bases). The CDR3 is 17 amino acids. The ends were cut back, 0 bases at V and 4 bases at J, with 17 bases in the middle. Germline CDR1 SGHDT, CDR2 YYEEEE.

The rearrangement links TRBV13 to TRBJ2-1; 7 bases are shared with TRBD1. Germline V gives CDR1 PRHDT, CDR2 FYEKMQ (reference sequence). The CDR3 length is 15 residues. With V trimmed by 2 bases and J by 4 bases, 5 bases remained unmatched. The CDR3 reads CASSLTGTVYNEQFF. CDR3 DNA: TGTGCCAGCAGCTTAACCGGGACAGTGTACAATGAGCAGTTCTTC.

The rearrangement uses TRBV5-5 and TRBJ2-3, with a possible D match to TRBD1 (5 bases). Germline values: CDR1 SGHKS, CDR2 YYEKEE (reference sequence). The CDR3 spans 15 residues. The germline V and J ends were trimmed by 3 bases and 3 bases, with 14 bases remaining between them. Here the CDR3 DNA reads TGTGCCAGCAGCTCCTACAGTGGGGCTACAGATACGCAGTATTTT. Translated, it gives CASSSYSGATDTQYF.

V gene TRBV5-1 combines with J gene TRBJ2-7; a possible D gene is TRBD2 (5 bases). Deletions cut 4 bases from V and 0 bases from J, with 23 bases between. Germline V gives CDR1 SGHRS, CDR2 YFSETQ. This CDR3 region has 18 residues. The CDR3 protein is CASSPWSSPTGYSYEQYF. The CDR3 bases are TGCGCCAGCAGCCCCTGGAGTTCCCCCACGGGATACTCCTACGAGCAGTACTTC.

V is TRBV4-1 and J is TRBJ2-1; D is ambiguous. The CDR3 spans 14 residues. With 6 bases removed from V and 12 bases from J, the gap between germline ends came to 21 bases. Germline V gene sequence: CDR1 MGHRA, CDR2 YSYEKL. This CDR3 is CASRPEPRDRVQFF. The CDR3 DNA reads TGCGCCAGCAGGCCCGAACCAAGGGATCGGGTGCAGTTCTTC.